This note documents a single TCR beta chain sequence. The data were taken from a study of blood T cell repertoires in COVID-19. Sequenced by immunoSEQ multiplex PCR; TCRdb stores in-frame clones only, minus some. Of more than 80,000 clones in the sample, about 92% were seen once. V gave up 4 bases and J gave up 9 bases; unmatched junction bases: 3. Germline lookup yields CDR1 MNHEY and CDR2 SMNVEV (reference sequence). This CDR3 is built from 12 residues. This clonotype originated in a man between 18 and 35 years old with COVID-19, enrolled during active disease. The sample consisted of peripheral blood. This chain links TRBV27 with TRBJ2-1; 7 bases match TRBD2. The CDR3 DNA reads TGTGCCAGCAGTTCCCCTAGCGGTGAGCAGTTCTTC. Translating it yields CASSSPSGEQFF.